Below, 20 T cell receptor beta chains from the same sample are listed, as sequenced in a study of OX40 agonist ivuxolimab in advanced cancers. The assay was immunoSEQ multiplex PCR, and TCRdb's table has in-frame clones only and misses some. The sample contains 90,000 or so clones, roughly nine tenths of which appear only once. The specimen comprised CD4+ or CD8+ T cells sorted from blood, sampled in a trial of the OX40 agonist ivuxolimab. These receptors were collected from an adult with an advanced solid tumor such as melanoma, head and neck, liver or kidney cancer.

This clone was seen only a few times. The chain links TRBV25-1 to TRBJ1-3; D uncertain. The CDR3 is 17 amino acids. The germline V gene encodes CDR1 MGHDK and CDR2 SYGVNS. V gave up 0 bases and J gave up 4 bases, with 16 bases separating them. DNA for the CDR3: TGTGCCAGCAGTGAATATATCCCTCGAGAGGACGGAAACACCATATATTTT. It encodes CASSEYIPREDGNTIYF.

The chain combines TRBV9 with TRBJ2-3, with 11 nucleotides matching TRBD1. V trimming: 4 bases; J trimming: 2 bases; junction bases outside the gene matches: 6. This CDR3 has 16 amino acids. Germline CDR1 reads SGDLS; CDR2 reads YYNGEE. CDR3 protein: CASSPGTGGTTDTQYF. Written as DNA, the CDR3 is TGTGCCAGCAGCCCAGGGACAGGGGGGACCACAGATACGCAGTATTTT.

This clone was counted only a few times. The genes are TRBV27 and TRBJ1-5; the D gene is possibly TRBD1 (5 bases). Per the germline V gene, CDR1 is MNHEY and CDR2 is SMNVEV (reference sequence). V was cut by 2 bases and J by 3 bases, with 8 bases left in between. The CDR3 extends over 14 amino acids. CDR3 sequence: CASSLVGANQPQHF. The CDR3 coding sequence is TGTGCCAGCAGTTTAGTAGGGGCCAATCAGCCCCAGCATTTT.

Note on this clone: The junction departs from the called germline gene at one end, perhaps through a read error. Other nucleotide sequences from this sample produce the same CDR3. This chain connects TRBV6-5 to TRBJ2-7; TRBD1 or TRBD2 may be the D gene (5 bases each). Per germline, CDR1 MNHEY and CDR2 SVGAGI. This CDR3 region has 13 residues. Here the CDR3 DNA reads TGCGCCAGCAGCCACGGCAGGGACCTCGAGCAGTACTTC. This sequence encodes CASSHGRDLEQYF.

The genes are TRBV11-3 and TRBJ2-1; D is unresolved. Germline values: CDR1 SGHNT, CDR2 YENEEA. There are 12 residues in the CDR3. The germline V and J ends were trimmed by 6 bases and 6 bases, with 9 bases remaining between them. The CDR3 nucleotides are TGTGCCAGCAGAACCTACCCCAATGAGCAGTTCTTC. As protein: CASRTYPNEQFF.

This chain uses TRBV18 with TRBJ2-3; TRBD1 agrees at 9 bases. V shed 4 bases, J shed 2 bases, and the junction held 19 bases outside the gene matches. CDR3 size: 20 residues. The germline V gene has CDR1 KGHSH and CDR2 LQKENI. The DNA of the CDR3 is TGTGCCAGCTCACAAACCGGGACAGGGATTTCAGAACAATACACAGATACGCAGTATTTT. Protein product: CASSQTGTGISEQYTDTQYF.

The J gene is TRBJ1-1, the V gene TRBV4-3, with TRBD1 matching over 7 bases. The CDR3 sequence is 15 residues long. With V trimmed by 7 bases and J by 5 bases, 13 bases remained unmatched. Germline lookup yields CDR1 LGHNA and CDR2 YSLEER. CDR3: CASNPTGWEGTEAFF. CDR3 coding DNA: TGCGCCAGCAATCCGACAGGGTGGGAAGGGACTGAAGCTTTCTTT.

The gene calls are TRBV30 and TRBJ2-1; 10 positions agree with TRBD2. This CDR3 has 14 amino acids. CDR1 and CDR2 from the germline V gene are GTSNPN and SVGIG (reference sequence). J lost 4 bases, V lost 0 bases, and 0 bases had no gene match. The CDR3 sequence: CAWSVLAGYNEQFF. Here the CDR3 DNA reads TGTGCCTGGAGTGTACTAGCGGGGTACAATGAGCAGTTCTTC.

The chain carries TRBV7-3 and TRBJ2-5; D is undetermined. Germline V gene data show CDR1 as SGHTA and CDR2 as FQGTGA. Deletions cut 4 bases from V and 1 base from J, with 7 bases between. The CDR3 runs to 13 residues. The CDR3 sequence: CASSSVSQETQYF. The CDR3 coding sequence is TGTGCCAGCAGCTCCGTTTCCCAAGAGACCCAGTACTTC.

The table lists this clone with a few counts. The chain couples TRBV7-2 to TRBJ2-1; maybe TRBD2 (5 bases). CDR3 size: 15 residues. Germline V gene sequence: CDR1 SGHTA, CDR2 FQGNSA. The V end lost 3 bases, the J end lost 1 base, and 10 bases lay between the germline ends. The CDR3 sequence is CASSFSGASYNEQFF. The CDR3 DNA sequence: TGTGCCAGCAGCTTCAGCGGAGCTTCCTACAATGAGCAGTTCTTC.

The J gene is TRBJ2-1, the V gene TRBV11-3; 9 bases fit TRBD1. CDR3 size: 14 residues. Trimming removed 5 bases from V and 9 bases from J; junction bases left unmatched: 8. Per germline, CDR1 SGHNT and CDR2 YENEEA. The chain's CDR3 is CASSLRDRVGEQFF. The CDR3, as DNA: TGTGCCAGCAGCCTCCGGGACAGGGTGGGTGAGCAGTTCTTC.

V usage is TRBV2 and J usage is TRBJ2-3; D not resolved. V was shortened by 8 bases and J by 0 bases, with 9 bases between the two germline ends. Germline V gene sequence: CDR1 SNHLY, CDR2 FYNNEI. The CDR3 is 13 amino acids. The CDR3 nucleotides are TGTGCCAGCGGTGTCCTTAGCACAGATACGCAGTATTTT. Encoded protein: CASGVLSTDTQYF.

The V and J genes are TRBV7-2 and TRBJ2-7; a possible D gene is TRBD1 (5 bases). From germline, CDR1 is SGHTA and CDR2 FQGNSA. The CDR3 extends over 13 amino acids. Trimming left V 9 bases short and J 1 base short, with 13 bases between. The CDR3 spells CASTIQVSYEQYF. As DNA, the CDR3 is TGTGCCAGTACGATACAGGTATCCTACGAGCAGTACTTC. Together with reference TRBV7-2 and TRBJ2-7, the CDR3 gives the full variable domain: GAGVSQSPSNKVTEKGKDVELRCDPISGHTALYWYRQSLGQGLEFLIYFQGNSAPDKSGLPSDRFSAERTGGSVSTLTIQRTQQEDSAVYLCASTIQVSYEQYFGPGTRLTVT.

This clone occurred a few times. This chain links TRBV4-1 with TRBJ1-5, with TRBD1 as a possible D gene (5 bases). The germline V and J ends were trimmed by 1 base and 10 bases, with 17 bases remaining between them. Germline values: CDR1 MGHRA, CDR2 YSYEKL. The CDR3 consists of 15 residues. This CDR3 reads CASSQAGPGDGPQHF. Here the CDR3 DNA reads TGCGCCAGCAGCCAAGCGGGTCCGGGGGATGGACCCCAGCATTTT.

The genes are TRBV28 and TRBJ1-6; D is unresolved. Trimming left V 5 bases short and J 6 bases short, with 14 bases between. The CDR3 is made up of 15 amino acids. CDR1 and CDR2 (germline): MDHEN, SYDVKM. CDR3 sequence: CASSPSVAINSPLHF. CDR3 bases: TGTGCCAGCAGTCCCTCAGTCGCGATTAATTCACCCCTCCACTTT.

The CDR3 sequence is CASSHLHGVGSEQFF. The CDR3, as DNA: TGTGCCAGCAGCCACCTTCATGGCGTCGGATCTGAGCAGTTCTTC. The chain is built from TRBV7-9 and TRBJ2-1; D gene uncertain. The germline CDR1 and CDR2 sequences are SEHNR and FQNEAQ (reference sequence). The CDR3 has 15 amino acids. Deletions cut 5 bases from V and 9 bases from J, with 20 bases between.

This clone has only one observation. The V and J genes are TRBV4-3 and TRBJ2-1; the match to TRBD1 covers 7 bases. There are 16 residues in the CDR3. Germline CDR1 is LGHNA and CDR2 is YSLEER. V shed 4 bases, J shed 2 bases, and the junction held 8 bases outside the gene matches. CDR3 loop: CASSPGRGSAYNEQFF. In DNA, the CDR3 is TGCGCCAGCAGCCCTGGCAGGGGGTCAGCCTACAATGAGCAGTTCTTC.

The chain links TRBV28 to TRBJ1-2, with TRBD1 identical over 10 bases. The CDR3 loop spans 14 amino acids. The germline V gene encodes CDR1 MDHEN and CDR2 SYDVKM. The J segment lost 8 bases and the V segment lost 6 bases, leaving 9 bases of the junction unmatched. CDR3 residues: CASSRTGGYGGYTF. The DNA of the CDR3 is TGTGCCAGCAGCCGGACAGGGGGTTATGGGGGCTACACCTTC.

This chain joins TRBV7-2 and TRBJ1-6; perhaps TRBD1 as D (6 bases). The CDR3 has 18 residues. Germline V lookup: CDR1 SGHTA, CDR2 FQGNSA. Between the trimmed V and J ends, which lost 3 bases and 10 bases, there was a span of 25 bases. The CDR3 sequence is CASSFFPPTGALWSPLHF. The DNA for the CDR3 is TGTGCCAGCAGCTTTTTTCCCCCCACGGGGGCCCTATGGTCACCCCTCCACTTT.

The chain combines TRBV23-1 with TRBJ2-1; 7 nucleotides line up with TRBD2. TRBV23-1 is annotated as an ORF whose role is uncertain. V lost 0 bases and J lost 7; bases outside the gene matches: 12. This CDR3 region has 17 residues. This chain's CDR3 is CASSQSVASGRPNEQFF. The CDR3 DNA is TGCGCCAGCAGTCAATCGGTAGCTAGCGGACGACCGAATGAGCAGTTCTTC.